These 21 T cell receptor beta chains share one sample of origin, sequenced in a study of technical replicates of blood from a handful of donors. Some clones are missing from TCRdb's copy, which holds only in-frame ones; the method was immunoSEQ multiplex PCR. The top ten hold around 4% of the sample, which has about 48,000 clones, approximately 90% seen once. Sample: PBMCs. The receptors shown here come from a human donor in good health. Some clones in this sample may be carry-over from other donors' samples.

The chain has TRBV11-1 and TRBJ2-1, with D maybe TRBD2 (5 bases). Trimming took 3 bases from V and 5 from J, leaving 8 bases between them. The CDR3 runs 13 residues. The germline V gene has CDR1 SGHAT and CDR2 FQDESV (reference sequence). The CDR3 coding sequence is TGTGCCAGCAGCTTGACGAGGGACAATGAGCAGTTCTTC. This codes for CASSLTRDNEQFF.

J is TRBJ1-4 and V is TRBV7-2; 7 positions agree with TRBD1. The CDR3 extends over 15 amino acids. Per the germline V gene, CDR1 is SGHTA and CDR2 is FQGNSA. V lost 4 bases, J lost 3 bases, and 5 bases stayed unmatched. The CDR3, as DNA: TGTGCCAGCAGCTGGCAGGGGGGAGCTAATGAAAAACTGTTTTTT. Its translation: CASSWQGGANEKLFF.

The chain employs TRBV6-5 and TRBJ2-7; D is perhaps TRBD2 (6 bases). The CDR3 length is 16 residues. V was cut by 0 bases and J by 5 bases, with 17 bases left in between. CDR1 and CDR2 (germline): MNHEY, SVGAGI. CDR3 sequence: CASSYSPGVGLNEQYF. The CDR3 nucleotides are TGTGCCAGCAGTTACTCCCCGGGGGTGGGTTTGAACGAGCAGTACTTC.

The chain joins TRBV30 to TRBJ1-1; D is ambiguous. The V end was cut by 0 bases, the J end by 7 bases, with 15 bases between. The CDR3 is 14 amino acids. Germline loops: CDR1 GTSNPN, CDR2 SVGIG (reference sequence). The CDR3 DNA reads TGTGCCTGGAGTGTCCCCGCTAAAAGCCGTGAAGCTTTCTTT. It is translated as CAWSVPAKSREAFF.

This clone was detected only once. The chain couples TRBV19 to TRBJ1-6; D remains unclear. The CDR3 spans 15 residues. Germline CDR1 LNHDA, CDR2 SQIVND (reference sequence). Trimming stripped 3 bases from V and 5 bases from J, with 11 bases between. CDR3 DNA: TGTGCCAGTAGTATCAGACATCCTAATAATTCACCCCTCCACTTT. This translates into CASSIRHPNNSPLHF.

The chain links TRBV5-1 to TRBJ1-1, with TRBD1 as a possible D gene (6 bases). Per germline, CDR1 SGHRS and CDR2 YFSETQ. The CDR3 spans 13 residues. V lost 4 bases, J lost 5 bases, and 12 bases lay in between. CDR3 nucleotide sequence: TGCGCCAGCAGCCCAGGGGAATGGACTGAAGCTTTCTTT. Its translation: CASSPGEWTEAFF.

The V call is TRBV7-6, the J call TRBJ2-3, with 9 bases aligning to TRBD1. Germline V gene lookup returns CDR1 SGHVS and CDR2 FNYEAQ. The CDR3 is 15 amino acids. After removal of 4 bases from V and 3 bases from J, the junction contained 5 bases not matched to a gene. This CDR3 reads CASSYSGQGTDTQYF. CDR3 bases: TGTGCCAGCAGCTACTCCGGACAGGGGACAGATACGCAGTATTTT. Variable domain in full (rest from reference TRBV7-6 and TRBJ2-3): GAGVSQSPRYKVTKRGQDVALRCDPISGHVSLYWYRQALGQGPEFLTYFNYEAQQDKSGLPNDRFSAERPEGSISTLTIQRTEQRDSAMYRCASSYSGQGTDTQYFGPGTRLTVL.

CDR3 in amino acids: CASLYSTTNEKLFF. The CDR3 coding sequence is TGTGCCAGCCTCTACTCGACAACTAATGAAAAACTGTTTTTT. V gene TRBV6-1 combines with J gene TRBJ1-4; D gene ambiguous. V shed 8 bases and J shed 0 bases, with 10 bases lying between them. CDR1 is MNHNS and CDR2 is SASEGT in the germline V gene. CDR3 size: 14 residues.

For the CDR3, the DNA is TGTGCCAGCAGCCCCCCAGGGCACTCTGGGGCCAACGTCCTGACTTTC. Its translation: CASSPPGHSGANVLTF. The rearrangement uses TRBV7-9 and TRBJ2-6; D is perhaps TRBD1 (5 bases). Trimming took 5 bases from V and 0 from J, leaving 11 bases between them. The CDR3 has 16 residues. Per germline, CDR1 SEHNR and CDR2 FQNEAQ (reference sequence).

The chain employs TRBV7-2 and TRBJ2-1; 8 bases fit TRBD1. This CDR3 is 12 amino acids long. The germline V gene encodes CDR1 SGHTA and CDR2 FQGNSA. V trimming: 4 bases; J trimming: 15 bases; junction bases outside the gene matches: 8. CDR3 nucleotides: TGTGCCAGCAGCTCAGGACAGGGTGGGATGTTCTTC. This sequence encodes CASSSGQGGMFF.

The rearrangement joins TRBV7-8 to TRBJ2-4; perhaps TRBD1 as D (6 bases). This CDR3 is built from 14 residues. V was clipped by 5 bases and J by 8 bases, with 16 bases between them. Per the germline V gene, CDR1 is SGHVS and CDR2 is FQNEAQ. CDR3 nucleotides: TGTGCCAGCAGCGGAACAGGGTTAAGGGACATTCAGTACTTC. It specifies CASSGTGLRDIQYF.

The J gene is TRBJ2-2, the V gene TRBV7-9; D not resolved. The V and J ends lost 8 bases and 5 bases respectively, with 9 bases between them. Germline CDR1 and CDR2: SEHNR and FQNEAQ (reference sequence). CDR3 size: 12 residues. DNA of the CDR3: TGTGCCAGCCCAGGCTTTACCGGGGAGCTGTTTTTT. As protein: CASPGFTGELFF.

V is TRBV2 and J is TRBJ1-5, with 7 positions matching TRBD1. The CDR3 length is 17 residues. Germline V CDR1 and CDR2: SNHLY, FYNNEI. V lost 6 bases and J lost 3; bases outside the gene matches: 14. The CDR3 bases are TGTGCCAGCAGCCCAAGACAGGGCCGAATACTCAATCAGCCCCAGCATTTT. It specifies CASSPRQGRILNQPQHF.

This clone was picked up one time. CDR3 in DNA: TGTGCCTGGAGGGGGACAGGGGATCAGCCGAACACTGAAGCTTTCTTT. Protein: CAWRGTGDQPNTEAFF. V is TRBV30 and J is TRBJ1-1, with TRBD1 matching 10 bases. V gave up 3 bases and J gave up 1 base; unmatched junction bases: 8. This CDR3 has 16 amino acids. Germline V lookup: CDR1 GTSNPN, CDR2 SVGIG (reference sequence).

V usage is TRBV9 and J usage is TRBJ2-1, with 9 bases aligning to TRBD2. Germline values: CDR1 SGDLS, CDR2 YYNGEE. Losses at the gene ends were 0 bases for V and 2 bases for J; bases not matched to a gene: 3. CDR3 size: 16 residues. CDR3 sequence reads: CASSVGAGGPYNEQFF. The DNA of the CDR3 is TGTGCCAGCAGCGTAGGGGCGGGGGGGCCCTACAATGAGCAGTTCTTC.

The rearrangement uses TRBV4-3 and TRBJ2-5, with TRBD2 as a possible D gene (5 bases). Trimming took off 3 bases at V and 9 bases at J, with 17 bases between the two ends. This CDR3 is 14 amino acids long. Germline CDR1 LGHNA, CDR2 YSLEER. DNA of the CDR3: TGCGCCAGCAGCCAGAGGACCTGGGAGAGTGCCCAGTACTTC. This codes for CASSQRTWESAQYF.

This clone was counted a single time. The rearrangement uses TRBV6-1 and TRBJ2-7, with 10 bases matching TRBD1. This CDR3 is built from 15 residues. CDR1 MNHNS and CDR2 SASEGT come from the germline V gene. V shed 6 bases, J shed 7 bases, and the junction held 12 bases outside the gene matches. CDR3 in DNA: TGTGCCAGCAGCCCCAGGGACAGGGGTTTCGAAGAGCAGTACTTC. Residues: CASSPRDRGFEEQYF.

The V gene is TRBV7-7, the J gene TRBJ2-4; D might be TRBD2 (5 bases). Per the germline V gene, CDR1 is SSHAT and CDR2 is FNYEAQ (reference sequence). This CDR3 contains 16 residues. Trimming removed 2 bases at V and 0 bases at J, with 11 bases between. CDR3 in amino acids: CASSLPGKRAKNIQYF. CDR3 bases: TGTGCCAGCAGCTTACCCGGGAAAAGAGCCAAAAACATTCAGTACTTC.

The DNA of the CDR3 is TGCGCCAGCAGTCTAGAGACTGAAGCTTTCTTT. It is translated as CASSLETEAFF. The rearrangement uses TRBV10-2 and TRBJ1-1; D gene uncertain. Germline CDR1 WSHSY, CDR2 SAAADI. The CDR3 extends over 11 amino acids. The germline V and J ends were trimmed by 5 bases and 5 bases, with 6 bases remaining between them.

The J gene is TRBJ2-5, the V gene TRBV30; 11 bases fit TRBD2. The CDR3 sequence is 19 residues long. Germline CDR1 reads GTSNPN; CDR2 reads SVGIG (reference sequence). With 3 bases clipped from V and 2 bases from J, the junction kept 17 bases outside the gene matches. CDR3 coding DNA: TGTGCCTGGAGGAAGACTAGCGGGACTTACTTACGGACGCAAGAGACCCAGTACTTC. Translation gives CAWRKTSGTYLRTQETQYF.

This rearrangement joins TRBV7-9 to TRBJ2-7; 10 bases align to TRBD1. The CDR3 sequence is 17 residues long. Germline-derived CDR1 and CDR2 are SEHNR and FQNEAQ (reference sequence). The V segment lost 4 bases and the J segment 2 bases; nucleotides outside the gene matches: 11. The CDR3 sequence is CASSYPSPGQGAYEQYF. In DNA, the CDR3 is TGTGCCAGCAGCTACCCCTCCCCCGGACAGGGGGCCTACGAGCAGTACTTC.